A single sample is the source of the 13 T cell receptor beta chains below, sequenced in a study of blood T cell repertoires in COVID-19. Clones were read by immunoSEQ multiplex PCR, and TCRdb kept only the in-frame ones, dropping some. The sample carries 240,000 or so clones, roughly four fifths recorded once. Sample: peripheral blood. Every receptor here comes from a woman of 80 years or more with acute or convalescent COVID-19.

The CDR3 here is CASSFNQGGGKTEAFF. The CDR3 region has the DNA TGTGCCAGCAGCTTTAACCAGGGCGGTGGGAAAACTGAAGCTTTCTTT. This chain uses TRBV7-3 with TRBJ1-1, with D perhaps matching TRBD1 (5 bases). The CDR3 consists of 16 residues. Trimming removed 3 bases from V and 5 bases from J, with 19 bases in between. The germline V gene has CDR1 SGHTA and CDR2 FQGTGA. The variable domain in full, completed from reference TRBV7-3 and TRBJ1-1, reads GAGVSQTPSNKVTEKGKYVELRCDPISGHTALYWYRQSLGQGPEFLIYFQGTGAADDSGLPNDRFFAVRPEGSVSTLKIQRTERGDSAVYLCASSFNQGGGKTEAFFGQGTRLTVV.

The chain uses TRBV7-3 and TRBJ2-5; TRBD2 matches 13 bases. The CDR3 extends over 15 amino acids. The junction had 5 bases not matched to a gene; V was cut back by 5 bases and J by 5 bases. Germline CDR1 SGHTA, CDR2 FQGTGA. The CDR3 bases are TGTGCCAGCAGCAGGACTAGCGGGAGTTGGGAGACCCAGTACTTC. Translating it yields CASSRTSGSWETQYF.

The rearrangement uses TRBV15 and TRBJ1-4; D uncertain. The germline gives CDR1 LNHNV, CDR2 YYDKDF (reference sequence). The CDR3 runs 15 residues. Trimming removed 1 base from V and 5 bases from J, with 11 bases in between. This chain's CDR3 is CATSRVRGRNEKLFF. CDR3 bases: TGTGCCACCAGCAGAGTTCGGGGAAGGAATGAAAAACTGTTTTTT.

The chain uses TRBV9 and TRBJ1-2, with TRBD1 matching over 9 bases. The CDR3 sequence is 14 residues long. CDR1 SGDLS and CDR2 YYNGEE come from the germline V gene. The V and J ends lost 4 bases and 2 bases, in that order; junction bases with no gene match: 3. The CDR3 sequence: CASSPDRGNYGYTF. The CDR3 DNA reads TGTGCCAGCAGCCCAGACAGGGGGAACTATGGCTACACCTTC.

This chain uses TRBV19 with TRBJ2-6; 7 positions agree with TRBD2. The CDR3 has 16 residues. CDR1 and CDR2 from the germline V gene are LNHDA and SQIVND (reference sequence). Unmatched junction bases numbered 5, after V lost 4 bases and J lost 2 bases. CDR3 protein: CASSRSGGAGANVLTF. The CDR3 DNA is TGTGCCAGTAGTAGATCGGGAGGCGCTGGGGCCAACGTCCTGACTTTC.

This sequence joins TRBV5-4 and TRBJ1-2; the D gene is possibly TRBD1 (6 bases). CDR1 is SGHNT and CDR2 is YYREEE in the germline V gene (reference sequence). The CDR3 has 14 residues. The ends were cut back, 6 bases at V and 4 bases at J, with 16 bases in the middle. This chain's CDR3 is CASTLGGRSYGYTF. As DNA, the CDR3 is TGTGCCAGCACCCTGGGGGGGCGCAGCTATGGCTACACCTTC.

This clone was recorded a few times. The chain carries TRBV5-1 and TRBJ1-2; 7 bases line up with TRBD1. Germline CDR1 and CDR2: SGHRS and YFSETQ. V dropped 1 base and J dropped 8; count of bases not matched to a gene: 8. CDR3 size: 14 residues. The CDR3 DNA sequence: TGCGCCAGCAGCTTGATGGACAGGTCAGGAGGCTACACCTTC. Its protein product is CASSLMDRSGGYTF.

This sequence joins TRBV19 and TRBJ2-2, with D possibly matching TRBD1 (5 bases). Germline CDR1 reads LNHDA; CDR2 reads SQIVND (reference sequence). Trimming took off 3 bases at V and 4 bases at J, with 12 bases between the two ends. This CDR3 is 15 amino acids long. This chain's CDR3 is CASSIVRVGTGELFF. DNA for the CDR3: TGTGCCAGTAGTATCGTCAGGGTGGGCACCGGGGAGCTGTTTTTT.

V gene TRBV7-9 combines with J gene TRBJ2-1; the D gene is possibly TRBD2 (7 bases). Germline loops: CDR1 SEHNR, CDR2 FQNEAQ (reference sequence). V lost 5 bases and J lost 5, with 19 bases in between. The CDR3 spans 16 residues. As DNA, the CDR3 is TGTGCCAGCAGCCCCCTCCCAGGGGAGGGGGACAATGAGCAGTTCTTC. It yields the protein CASSPLPGEGDNEQFF.

The chain carries TRBV6-2 or TRBV6-3 and TRBJ1-6; D possibly corresponds to TRBD1 (6 bases). Per the germline V gene, CDR1 is MNHEY and CDR2 is SVGEGT. Trimming took off 0 bases at V and 8 bases at J, with 11 bases between the two ends. This CDR3 comprises 15 residues. The CDR3 bases are TGTGCCAGCAGTTACTCTCAGGGGAGCTATTCACCCCTCCACTTT. This translates into CASSYSQGSYSPLHF.

The V and J genes are TRBV15 and TRBJ2-5; 9 nucleotides align to TRBD1. With V trimmed by 0 bases and J by 5 bases, 7 bases remained unmatched. Germline loops: CDR1 LNHNV, CDR2 YYDKDF (reference sequence). There are 16 residues in the CDR3. The CDR3 coding sequence is TGTGCCACCAGCAGAGAGACAGGGGGACGTGTTGAGACCCAGTACTTC. Encoded protein: CATSRETGGRVETQYF.

Only a few counts were recorded for this clone. This chain joins TRBV5-1 and TRBJ2-5; TRBD2 might be the D (5 bases). Germline assignment: CDR1 SGHRS and CDR2 YFSETQ. With 4 bases removed from V and 2 bases from J, the gap between germline ends came to 12 bases. The CDR3 runs 14 residues. CDR3 coding DNA: TGCGCCAGCAGCACCGGACTGACTCAAGAGACCCAGTACTTC. Protein: CASSTGLTQETQYF.

The rearrangement joins TRBV6-4 to TRBJ1-3; no clear D gene. This CDR3 has 12 amino acids. Deletions cut 7 bases from V and 0 bases from J, with 4 bases between. The germline V gene encodes CDR1 MRHNA and CDR2 SNTAGT. CDR3 in amino acids: CASNNSGNTIYF. CDR3 DNA sequence: TGTGCCAGCAATAACTCTGGAAACACCATATATTTT.